This entry concerns a single TCR beta chain. These data belong to a study of blood T cell repertoires in COVID-19. Study at large: The United States, Italy and Spain supplied acute and convalescent COVID-19 samples. Sample material is recorded as cDNA or gDNA derived from T cells, B-cell-depleted T cells, or PBMCs.

V shed 5 bases and J 1 base; nucleotides not matched to a gene: 6. The germline V gene encodes CDR1 SGHKS and CDR2 YYEKEE (reference sequence). The CDR3 runs to 15 residues. As originally analysed: Reference gene primers were amplified, and this amplification served to estimate nucleated cell counts. Libraries were prepared by immunoSEQ multiplex PCR; TCRdb keeps only in-frame clonotypes and omits some of them. That table gives V, J and clone size, and the DNA gave D and trimming. The sample includes 85,000 to 110,000 clones, over 85% of them seen just once. The specimen sequenced was peripheral blood. The receptor's source is an elderly woman in a cohort sampled during active COVID-19. The chain joins TRBV5-5 to TRBJ2-3; 8 bases fit TRBD1. The CDR3 DNA sequence: TGTGCCAGCAGTCAGGGGGCTGGAGGCACAGATACGCAGTATTTT. Translating gives CASSQGAGGTDTQYF.